A single sample gave rise to the 12 T cell receptor beta chains below, sequenced in a study of sequential checkpoint blockade in melanoma (dated by TCRdb to about 2019). Libraries were prepared through the immunoSEQ multiplex PCR assay. TCRdb obtained this table from immuneACCESS and retained in-frame rearrangements with V and J assigned. These tables miss some clones; where compared with another copy, unresolved V genes account for less than half of the shortfall, and the remainder is unexplained. The table for this sample lists around 12,000 clones; around 68% of them were counted only once. The ten largest clones add up to approximately 25% of the sample. This sample's treatment or condition label indicates: randomized to nivolumab then ipilimumab (arm A) or the reverse (arm B). Sequences were derived from CD8+ T cells sorted from blood (inferred from file names), sampled from a patient given nivolumab and ipilimumab in sequence. The receptors come from a human donor with melanoma.

The gene calls are TRBV5-6 and TRBJ2-7, with 7 bases aligning to TRBD1. V was clipped by 0 bases and J by 4 bases; unmatched bases: 7. From germline, CDR1 is SGHDT and CDR2 YYEEEE. The CDR3 totals 15 residues. As DNA, the CDR3 is TGTGCCAGCAGCTTGGGACAGGGTCAAAGGTACGAGCAGTACGTC. Encoded protein: CASSLGQGQRYEQYV.

This clone occurred a few times. The CDR3 nucleotides are TGTGCCAGCACCCCATGGGCCAACTCGGGGACTGAAGCTTTCTTT. Its protein is CASTPWANSGTEAFF. The rearrangement uses TRBV6-1 and TRBJ1-1; no reliable D call. The CDR3 consists of 15 residues. The V end was cut by 7 bases, the J end by 5 bases, with 20 bases between. From germline, CDR1 is MNHNS and CDR2 SASEGT.

Here the CDR3 DNA reads TGTGCCAGCAGCCAAGGCAGGGCCCAGCCCCAGCATTTT. Translation gives CASSQGRAQPQHF. V usage is TRBV14 and J usage is TRBJ1-5; D possibly corresponds to TRBD1 (5 bases). Trimming removed 1 base at V and 7 bases at J, with 8 bases between. The germline V gene encodes CDR1 SGHDN and CDR2 FVKESK. This CDR3 is built from 13 residues. The entire variable domain, with the rest obtained from reference TRBV14 and TRBJ1-5, is as follows: EAGVTQFPSHSVIEKGQTVTLRCDPISGHDNLYWYRRVMGKEIKFLLHFVKESKQDESGMPNNRFLAERTGGTYSTLKVQPAELEDSGVYFCASSQGRAQPQHFGDGTRLSIL.

Concerning this clone itself: Its ends do not fully match the called genes, so a read error is possible. V gene TRBV27 combines with J gene TRBJ1-1, with D maybe TRBD1 (5 bases). CDR1 and CDR2 from the germline V gene are MNHEY and SMNVEV (reference sequence). The CDR3 spans 12 residues. CDR3 region: CASSFVLGPPCF. The CDR3 DNA reads as TGTGCCAGCAGTTTTGTGTTGGGGCCCCCTTGCTTT.

The rearrangement links TRBV10-2 to TRBJ1-4, with D perhaps TRBD1 (5 bases). V gave up 6 bases and J gave up 7 bases, with 12 bases separating them. Germline V gives CDR1 WSHSY, CDR2 SAAADI. This CDR3 has 13 amino acids. The DNA of the CDR3 is TGCGCCAGCAGGGACACCTCTTCTGAAAAACTGTTTTTT. Amino acid sequence: CASRDTSSEKLFF.

The chain employs TRBV5-1 and TRBJ2-1; 7 bases are a match to TRBD2. This CDR3 spans 13 amino acids. CDR1 is SGHRS, CDR2 YFSETQ, per germline. Trimming took 6 bases from V and 0 from J; bases not matched to a gene: 0. The CDR3 region is CASTGGSYNEQFF. CDR3 coding DNA: TGCGCCAGCACGGGGGGCTCCTACAATGAGCAGTTCTTC.

The chain carries TRBV27 and TRBJ2-7; no definite D call. CDR1 is MNHEY, CDR2 SMNVEV, per germline (reference sequence). CDR3 size: 13 residues. V gave up 0 bases and J gave up 3 bases, with 6 bases separating them. CDR3 sequence: CASSLSLGYEQYF. In DNA, the CDR3 is TGTGCCAGCAGTTTATCACTCGGCTACGAGCAGTACTTC.

The chain combines TRBV9 with TRBJ2-7; TRBD2 agrees at 7 bases. Germline assignment: CDR1 SGDLS and CDR2 YYNGEE. The CDR3 is 15 amino acids. With 4 bases clipped from V and 6 bases from J, the junction kept 13 bases outside the gene matches. The CDR3 DNA is TGTGCCAGCAGCCTTTCGGGACTAAGCTATGCCGAGCAGTACTTC. Translating gives CASSLSGLSYAEQYF.

The CDR3 nucleotides are TGTGCCAGCAGCTTAGCCCACAGGGGAACTGAAGCTTTCTTT. This codes for CASSLAHRGTEAFF. This chain joins TRBV11-3 and TRBJ1-1, with 7 bases aligning to TRBD1. This CDR3 has 14 amino acids. Unmatched junction bases numbered 4, after V lost 1 base and J lost 5 bases. Germline assignment: CDR1 SGHNT and CDR2 YENEEA. Full variable domain (remainder filled in from reference TRBV11-3 and TRBJ1-1): EAGVVQSPRYKIIEKKQPVAFWCNPISGHNTLYWYLQNLGQGPELLIRYENEEAVDDSQLPKDRFSAERLKGVDSTLKIQPAELGDSAVYLCASSLAHRGTEAFFGQGTRLTVV.

This clone occurred once. The rearrangement uses TRBV7-9 and TRBJ1-4; no firm D call. From germline, CDR1 is SEHNR and CDR2 FQNEAQ (reference sequence). V was shortened by 6 bases and J by 0 bases, with 8 bases between the two germline ends. The CDR3 runs to 14 residues. CDR3 region: CASSWQATNEKLFF. DNA for the CDR3: TGTGCCAGCAGTTGGCAAGCAACTAATGAAAAACTGTTTTTT.

V usage is TRBV30 and J usage is TRBJ2-3; D ambiguous. CDR1 is GTSNPN and CDR2 is SVGIG in the germline V gene (reference sequence). Trimming took off 1 base at V and 0 bases at J, with 11 bases between the two ends. The CDR3 has 15 amino acids. CDR3 nucleotides: TGTGCCTGGAGTGACGGAACAGCTAGCACAGATACGCAGTATTTT. Its protein is CAWSDGTASTDTQYF.

The rearrangement uses TRBV29-1 and TRBJ1-2, with 11 positions matching TRBD1. After removal of 7 bases from V and 1 base from J, the junction contained 5 bases not matched to a gene. The CDR3 consists of 14 residues. Germline CDR1 reads SQVTM; CDR2 reads ANQGSEA. As DNA, the CDR3 is TGCAGCGACCGGACAGGGGGCTTTAACTATGGCTACACCTTC. This codes for CSDRTGGFNYGYTF.